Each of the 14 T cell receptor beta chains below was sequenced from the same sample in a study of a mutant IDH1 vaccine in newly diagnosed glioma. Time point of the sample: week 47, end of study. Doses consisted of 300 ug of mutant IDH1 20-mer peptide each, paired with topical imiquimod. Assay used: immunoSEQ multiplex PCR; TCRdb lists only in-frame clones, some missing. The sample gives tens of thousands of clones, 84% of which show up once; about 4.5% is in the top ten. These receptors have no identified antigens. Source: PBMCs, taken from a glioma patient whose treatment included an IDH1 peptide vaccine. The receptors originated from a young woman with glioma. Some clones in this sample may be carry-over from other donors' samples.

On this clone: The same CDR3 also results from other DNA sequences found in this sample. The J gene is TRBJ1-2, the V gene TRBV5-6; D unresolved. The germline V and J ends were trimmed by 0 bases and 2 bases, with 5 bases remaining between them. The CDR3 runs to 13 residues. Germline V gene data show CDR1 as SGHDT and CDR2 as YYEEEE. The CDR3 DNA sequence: TGTGCCAGCAGCTTGGGTAGAAACTATGGCTACACCTTC. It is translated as CASSLGRNYGYTF.

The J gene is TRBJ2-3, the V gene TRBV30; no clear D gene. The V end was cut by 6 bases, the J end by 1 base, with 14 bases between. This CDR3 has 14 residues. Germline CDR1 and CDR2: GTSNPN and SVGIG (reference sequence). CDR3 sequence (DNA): TGTGCCTGTCGGGCGTCTGGGGGCACAGATACGCAGTATTTT. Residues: CACRASGGTDTQYF.

CDR3 sequence reads: CAGPRSEDGYTF. CDR3 DNA sequence: TGTGCCGGCCCGCGGAGTGAGGATGGCTACACCTTC. The chain recombines TRBV21-1 with TRBJ1-2. TRBV21-1 is tagged as a pseudogene. The CDR3 consists of 12 residues.

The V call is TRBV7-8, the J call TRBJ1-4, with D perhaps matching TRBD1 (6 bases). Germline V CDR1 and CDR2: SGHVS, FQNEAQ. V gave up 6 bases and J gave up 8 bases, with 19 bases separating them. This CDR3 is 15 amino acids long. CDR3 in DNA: TGTGCCAGCAGTCAAGGACCGCAGGGGAAAGAAAAACTGTTTTTT. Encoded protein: CASSQGPQGKEKLFF.

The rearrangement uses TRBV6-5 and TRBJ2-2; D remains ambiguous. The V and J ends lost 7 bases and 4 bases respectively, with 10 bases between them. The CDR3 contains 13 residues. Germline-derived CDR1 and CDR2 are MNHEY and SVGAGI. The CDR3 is CASTRTATGELFF. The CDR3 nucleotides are TGTGCCAGCACCAGGACGGCCACCGGGGAGCTGTTTTTT.

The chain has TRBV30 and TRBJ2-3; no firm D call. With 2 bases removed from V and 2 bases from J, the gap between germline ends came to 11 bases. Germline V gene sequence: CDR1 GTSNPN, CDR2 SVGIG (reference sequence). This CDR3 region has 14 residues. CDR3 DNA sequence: TGTGCCTGGAGTTGGGGTGCCCCCACAGATACGCAGTATTTT. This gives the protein CAWSWGAPTDTQYF.

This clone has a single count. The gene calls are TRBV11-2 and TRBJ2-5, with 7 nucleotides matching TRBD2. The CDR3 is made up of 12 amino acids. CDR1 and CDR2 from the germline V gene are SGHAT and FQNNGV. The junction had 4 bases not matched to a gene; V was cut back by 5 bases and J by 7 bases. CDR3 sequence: CASSPPGGTQYF. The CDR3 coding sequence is TGTGCCAGCAGCCCTCCGGGGGGGACCCAGTACTTC.

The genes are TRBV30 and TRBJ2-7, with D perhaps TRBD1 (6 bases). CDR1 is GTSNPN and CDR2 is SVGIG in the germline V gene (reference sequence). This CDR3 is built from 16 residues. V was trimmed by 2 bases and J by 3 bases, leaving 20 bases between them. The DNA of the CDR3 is TGTGCCTGGAGTCGAACGGTTAGGGGGTATCGCTACGAGCAGTACTTC. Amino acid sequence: CAWSRTVRGYRYEQYF. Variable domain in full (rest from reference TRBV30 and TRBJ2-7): SQTIHQWPATLVQPVGSPLSLECTVEGTSNPNLYWYRQAAGRGLQLLFYSVGIGQISSEVPQNLSASRPQDRQFILSSKKLLLSDSGFYLCAWSRTVRGYRYEQYFGPGTRLTVT.

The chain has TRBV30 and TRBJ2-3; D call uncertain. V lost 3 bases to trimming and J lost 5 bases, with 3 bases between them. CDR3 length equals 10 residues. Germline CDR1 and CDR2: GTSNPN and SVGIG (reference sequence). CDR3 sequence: CAWSLDTQYF. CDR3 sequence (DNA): TGTGCCTGGAGCTTAGATACGCAGTATTTT.

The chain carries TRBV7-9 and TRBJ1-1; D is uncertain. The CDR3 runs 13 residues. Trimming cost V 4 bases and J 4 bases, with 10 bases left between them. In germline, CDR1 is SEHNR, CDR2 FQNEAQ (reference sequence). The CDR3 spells CASSSPGVTEAFF. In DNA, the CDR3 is TGTGCCAGCAGCTCCCCCGGAGTCACTGAAGCTTTCTTT.

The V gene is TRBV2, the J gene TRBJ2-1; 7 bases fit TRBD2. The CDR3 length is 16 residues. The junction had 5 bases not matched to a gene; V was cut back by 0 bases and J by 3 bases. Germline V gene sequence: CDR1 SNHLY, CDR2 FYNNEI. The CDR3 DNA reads TGTGCCAGCAGTGAAGCTAGCGGGCCGATCTACAATGAGCAGTTCTTC. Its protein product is CASSEASGPIYNEQFF.

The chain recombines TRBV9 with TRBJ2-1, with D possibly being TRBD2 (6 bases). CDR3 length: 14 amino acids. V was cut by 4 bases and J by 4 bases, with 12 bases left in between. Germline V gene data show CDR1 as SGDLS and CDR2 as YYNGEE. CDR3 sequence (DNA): TGTGCCAGCAGCATAGCGGATGAATACAATGAGCAGTTCTTC. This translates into CASSIADEYNEQFF.

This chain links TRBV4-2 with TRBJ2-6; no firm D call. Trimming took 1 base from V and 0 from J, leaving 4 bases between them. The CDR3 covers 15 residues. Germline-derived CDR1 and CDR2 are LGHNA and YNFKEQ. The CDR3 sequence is CASSQGRSGANVLTF. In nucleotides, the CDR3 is TGTGCCAGCAGCCAAGGTCGCTCTGGGGCCAACGTCCTGACTTTC.

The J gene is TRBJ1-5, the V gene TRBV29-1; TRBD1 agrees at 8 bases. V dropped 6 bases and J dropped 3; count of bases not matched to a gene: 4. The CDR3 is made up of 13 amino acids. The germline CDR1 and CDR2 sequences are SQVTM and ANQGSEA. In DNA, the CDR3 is TGCAGCGTGGAGACAGGGGACAATCAGCCCCAGCATTTT. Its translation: CSVETGDNQPQHF.